Below are 9 T cell receptor beta chains sequenced from a single sample in a study of blood T cell repertoires in COVID-19. The repertoire was sequenced with immunoSEQ multiplex PCR; TCRdb's copy has only in-frame clones and lacks some. This sample carries roughly 230,000 clones, approximately 84% of them seen once, and the ten largest clones take 4% to 4.5%. Sequencing was carried out using peripheral blood. These receptors all stem from a man aged 45-65 years with acute or convalescent COVID-19.

The rearrangement links TRBV19 to TRBJ1-1; 8 bases map to TRBD1. Germline V lookup: CDR1 LNHDA, CDR2 SQIVND (reference sequence). Trimming took 4 bases from V and 5 from J; bases not matched to a gene: 9. This CDR3 is 15 amino acids long. CDR3 nucleotide sequence: TGTGCCAGTAGTACCAGACAGGGGAGGTATACTGAAGCTTTCTTT. It specifies CASSTRQGRYTEAFF.

This chain uses TRBV7-9 with TRBJ2-7; possible D gene TRBD2, 7 bases. The CDR3 runs 15 residues. The germline CDR1 and CDR2 sequences are SEHNR and FQNEAQ (reference sequence). Trimming cost V 1 base and J 1 base, with 11 bases left between them. CDR3 in DNA: TGTGCCAGCAGCTTAGGCGGGGGACATTCCTACGAGCAGTACTTC. Translating it yields CASSLGGGHSYEQYF.

The V and J genes are TRBV4-1 and TRBJ2-5, with a tentative D call TRBD2 (6 bases). The germline gives CDR1 MGHRA, CDR2 YSYEKL. The CDR3 totals 14 residues. V was cut by 1 base and J by 1 base, with 7 bases left in between. CDR3 in DNA: TGCGCCAGCAGCCAAGGCGGGATCCAAGAGACCCAGTACTTC. Its translation: CASSQGGIQETQYF.

The genes are TRBV12-5 and TRBJ2-7, with D possibly TRBD1 on 6 matching bases. Trimming shortened V by 6 bases and J by 6 bases, and 12 bases separated the two germline ends. Per the germline V gene, CDR1 is LGHNT and CDR2 is FRNRAP. The CDR3 totals 12 residues. CDR3 sequence reads: CASGSQGLEQYF. The CDR3 coding sequence is TGTGCTAGTGGGTCTCAGGGGCTCGAGCAGTACTTC.

The V and J genes are TRBV28 and TRBJ1-2; no clear D gene. Trimming cost V 6 bases and J 2 bases, with 10 bases left between them. The CDR3 spans 13 residues. CDR1 is MDHEN and CDR2 is SYDVKM in the germline V gene. The CDR3 spells CASREDGNYGYTF. CDR3 coding DNA: TGTGCCAGCAGGGAGGACGGAAACTATGGCTACACCTTC.

DNA for the CDR3: TGTGCCAGCAGCTCCTTGACAGGGGAGAATGAAAAACTGTTTTTT. This translates into CASSSLTGENEKLFF. This chain connects TRBV5-4 to TRBJ1-4; 8 bases are a match to TRBD1. The CDR3 totals 15 residues. V gave up 3 bases and J gave up 5 bases; unmatched junction bases: 6. Germline CDR1 is SGHNT and CDR2 is YYREEE (reference sequence).

The V and J genes are TRBV5-1 and TRBJ2-7, with TRBD1 matching over 7 bases. The CDR3 consists of 14 residues. The V gene's germline CDR1 is SGHRS and CDR2 YFSETQ. The trim removed 0 bases at V and 7 bases at J, leaving 7 bases unmatched. In nucleotides, the CDR3 is TGCGCCAGCAGCTTGGGAGACAGGGTGGATGAGCAGTACTTC. This translates into CASSLGDRVDEQYF. Supplemented by reference TRBV5-1 and TRBJ2-7, the full variable domain reads KAGVTQTPRYLIKTRGQQVTLSCSPISGHRSVSWYQQTPGQGLQFLFEYFSETQRNKGNFPGRFSGRQFSNSRSEMNVSTLELGDSALYLCASSLGDRVDEQYFGPGTRLTVT.

This clone was counted a single time. CDR3 sequence reads: CASSLAPSYGYTF. The CDR3 coding sequence is TGTGCCAGCAGCTTGGCCCCATCCTATGGCTACACCTTC. The J gene is TRBJ1-2, the V gene TRBV5-6, with unresolved D. The CDR3 has 13 residues. V lost 0 bases to trimming and J lost 4 bases, with 7 bases between them. CDR1 is SGHDT and CDR2 is YYEEEE in the germline V gene.

The sample holds a few counts of this clone. V and J are TRBV7-2 and TRBJ2-7; 11 bases fit TRBD2. Germline-derived CDR1 and CDR2 are SGHTA and FQGNSA. The CDR3 runs to 17 residues. V dropped 2 bases and J dropped 4; count of bases not matched to a gene: 10. The CDR3 sequence is CASSLPGLAGTRYEQYF. The CDR3 DNA reads as TGTGCCAGCAGCTTACCTGGACTAGCGGGTACCCGATACGAGCAGTACTTC.